The TCR beta chain described here comes from a study of T cell responses to AZD1222 COVID-19 vaccine. The overall study: Researchers grouped second doses given at about 4 or about 12 weeks into one pool.

Libraries were prepared by immunoSEQ multiplex PCR; TCRdb keeps only in-frame clonotypes and omits some of them. The sample lists around 150,000 clones; about 93% were seen once. Findings and limits, study-wide: Spike-specific TCR breadth and depth grew following two AZD1222 doses. The donors showed a predominance of white British ancestry and of females, with possible underestimation of clonal diversity. Unmutated variant regions are reportedly targeted by nearly half of spike-specific TCRs.

This CDR3 has 12 residues. With 4 bases clipped from V and 4 bases from J, the junction kept 3 bases outside the gene matches. CDR1 is SQVTM and CDR2 is ANQGSEA in the germline V gene. Concerning this clone itself: Antigen unknown.

The sequence was collected from an adult in good health. The sequencing here drew on peripheral blood, taken on day 0 of AZD1222 vaccination. The chain recombines TRBV29-1 with TRBJ1-2; 7 bases are a match to TRBD1. This CDR3 is CSVAGTAYGYTF. CDR3 nucleotide sequence: TGCAGCGTTGCGGGGACAGCCTATGGCTACACCTTC.